This record concerns one T cell receptor beta chain sequence. The target antigen is unknown. The data were obtained in a study of Ad26.COV2.S vaccination and SARS-CoV-2 variants. In the study overall: Dosing was one shot or two shots 56 days apart. Study outcomes and limitations: Reportedly, spike-specific CD8+ and CD4+ T cell responses achieved substantial breadth once vaccination had taken place.

Assay: immunoSEQ multiplex PCR; the TCRdb copy retains only in-frame clones and omits some. The sample consists of more than 400,000 clones, 90% of them appearing once. Treatment noted: about 20 received Ad26.COV2.S at low or high dose, single or two shots; 5 received placebo; per-sample allocation not given. Sampling took place 63 days after the first vaccine or placebo injection. Germline V gives CDR1 SGDLS, CDR2 YYNGEE. The V end was cut by 3 bases, the J end by 1 base, with 11 bases between. This CDR3 comprises 15 residues. The sample was peripheral blood, taken in a trial of Ad26.COV2.S vaccine versus placebo. V is TRBV9 and J is TRBJ2-1; maybe TRBD2 (6 bases). This sequence was found in a person between 18 and 60 years old who received the Ad26.COV2.S COVID-19 vaccine or a placebo. CDR3 protein: CASSGSGTSYNEQFF. As DNA, the CDR3 is TGTGCCAGCAGCGGTAGCGGTACTTCCTACAATGAGCAGTTCTTC. The whole variable domain, filled in from reference TRBV9 and TRBJ2-1, reads DSGVTQTPKHLITATGQRVTLRCSPRSGDLSVYWYQQSLDQGLQFLIQYYNGEERAKGNILERFSAQQFPDLHSELNLSSLELGDSALYFCASSGSGTSYNEQFFGPGTRLTVL.